Only a few counts were recorded for the clone carrying this T cell receptor beta chain. This entry belongs to a study of T-cell memory formation after mild COVID-19. TCRdb used MiXCR to reprocess the 5' RACE reads, holding one entry per CDR3 protein. The sample lists around 200,000 distinct CDR3 sequences; around 30% were seen once. Trimming left V 7 bases short and J 5 bases short, with 14 bases between. The CDR3 consists of 12 residues. The germline gives CDR1 SQVTM, CDR2 ANQGSEA. The rearrangement uses TRBV29-1 and TRBJ1-1, with D tentatively TRBD1 (5 bases). The sample comprised PBMCs or a T cell subset sorted from them (not recorded which). This clonotype originated in an adult woman who had mild COVID-19 (a few samples of this study predate the infection). Cell type and time point are not known. The CDR3 nucleotides read TGCAGCGGACGTGAGGGGCGGACTGAAGCTTTCTTT. Translated, it gives CSGREGRTEAFF.